The clone carrying this T cell receptor (beta chain) was detected only a few times. The antigen is unknown. The record originates from a study of CD8 T cells in ankylosing spondylitis. With molecular barcodes, quantitative 5'-RACE was used to make the TCR beta libraries. In TCRdb, the 5' RACE reads were re-called with MiXCR into one record per CDR3 protein. This sample carries hundreds of thousands of distinct CDR3 sequences, 26% of them seen once, and the ten largest clones take under 0.9%. Study-wide points: Some of these motif variants have turned up before, in reports on reactive arthritis synovial fluid and blood. Clones tied to disease were said to be significantly enriched in matched ankylosing spondylitis synovial fluid. Disease-associated clones were CD8+ and fairly uncommon in peripheral blood. A TCR beta motif of eight or nine highly homologous variants seemed to mark ankylosing spondylitis blood.

The V and J ends lost 6 bases and 0 bases respectively, with 11 bases between them. The germline CDR1 and CDR2 sequences are SGHRS and YFSETQ. The CDR3 sequence is 14 residues long. The rearrangement links TRBV5-1 to TRBJ2-3; D may be TRBD1 or TRBD2 (5 bases each). This sequence originates from a male donor with ankylosing spondylitis. The specimen was blood, either unsorted or a sorted T cell fraction (not recorded which). The CDR3 DNA reads TGCGCCAGCACCCGGGACGGGAGCACAGATACGCAGTATTTT. Amino acid sequence: CASTRDGSTDTQYF.